The T cell receptor (beta chain) described here comes from a study of naive and memory T cell subsets. Broader study findings: Especially in CD8 cells, naive repertoires contained a few larger clonotypes, possibly CD45RA-re-expressing memory cells.

Only a few counts were recorded for this clonotype. What it recognizes is unknown. From the second PCR step, alpha and beta chains were amplified apart. Sequential positive selection took CD4 T cells first, then CD8 T cells. Germline V gene sequence: CDR1 LGHNA, CDR2 YSLEER. The CDR3 sequence is 15 residues long. V lost 1 base, J lost 1 base, and 10 bases lay in between. Both TRBC1 and TRBC2 were covered by a beta constant-region primer of two equimolar oligonucleotides. Ligated cDNA was amplified by four rounds of PCR with nested alpha and beta constant-region primers and SP2. TCRdb re-called the UMI-ligation and nested PCR reads through MiXCR, storing one row per CDR3 protein. The repertoire holds over 130,000 distinct CDR3 sequences, 15% to 25% seen once, with about 0.6% in the top ten.

The origin of this receptor is a human donor in good health. The chain is built from TRBV4-3 and TRBJ1-1; D uncertain. The sample taken for sequencing was naive CD8+ T cells from blood. The CDR3 loop reads CASSQVVKANTEAFF. The CDR3 DNA follows: TGCGCCAGCAGCCAAGTAGTGAAGGCGAACACTGAAGCTTTCTTT.